The 27 T cell receptor beta chains in this list originate from one sample, sequenced in a study of T cell repertoires in ileal Crohn's disease. Specified time point: neoterminal ileum biopsy at postoperative endoscopy, about 6 months after surgery. TCRdb's table, derived via immunoSEQ multiplex PCR, lists solely in-frame clones and lacks some. The sample has 10,000 or so clones, roughly 78% seen once. Sequenced input: ileal tissue. The receptors shown here come from an adult with Crohn's disease.

The V call is TRBV7-2, the J call TRBJ2-7; 15 bases match TRBD2. Germline lookup yields CDR1 SGHTA and CDR2 FQGNSA. The CDR3 extends over 16 amino acids. V trimming: 4 bases; J trimming: 4 bases; junction bases outside the gene matches: 5. The CDR3 DNA reads as TGTGCCAGCAGCTCTATGGGACTAGCGGGGGGATACGAGCAGTACTTC. Its protein is CASSSMGLAGGYEQYF.

V and J are TRBV5-4 and TRBJ1-1; no definite D call. Germline V lookup: CDR1 SGHNT, CDR2 YYREEE (reference sequence). Deletions cut 0 bases from V and 2 bases from J, with 8 bases between. This CDR3 is 14 amino acids long. CDR3 DNA sequence: TGTGCCAGCAGCTTGGCCTCCTTAAACACTGAAGCTTTCTTT. It specifies CASSLASLNTEAFF.

The V gene is TRBV7-3, the J gene TRBJ2-2; 7 bases map to TRBD1. V trimming: 5 bases; J trimming: 3 bases; junction bases outside the gene matches: 9. This CDR3 is built from 16 residues. Germline V lookup: CDR1 SGHTA, CDR2 FQGTGA. The CDR3 DNA reads as TGTGCCAGCAGCCAGGGGGTCGGGAAGGACACCGGGGAGCTGTTTTTT. As protein: CASSQGVGKDTGELFF.

The chain has TRBV15 and TRBJ1-5; no clear D. Germline V CDR1 and CDR2: LNHNV, YYDKDF (reference sequence). Trimming pared 0 bases from V and 2 bases from J, leaving 11 bases between. CDR3 length: 16 residues. The CDR3 loop is CATSREAGFGNQPQHF. In DNA, the CDR3 is TGTGCCACCAGCAGAGAGGCGGGGTTTGGCAATCAGCCCCAGCATTTT. Full variable domain (outside the CDR3, taken from reference TRBV15 and TRBJ1-5): DAMVIQNPRYQVTQFGKPVTLSCSQTLNHNVMYWYQQKSSQAPKLLFHYYDKDFNNEADTPDNFQSRRPNTSFCFLDIRSPGLGDTAMYLCATSREAGFGNQPQHFGDGTRLSIL.

Worth noting for this clone: This specimen includes other DNA sequences encoding the same CDR3. The chain joins TRBV5-4 to TRBJ2-3; 8 positions agree with TRBD2. Per the germline V gene, CDR1 is SGHNT and CDR2 is YYREEE (reference sequence). The CDR3 sequence is 14 residues long. After removal of 5 bases from V and 1 base from J, the junction contained 3 bases not matched to a gene. This CDR3 reads CASSLTSGTDTQYF. The DNA for the CDR3 is TGTGCCAGCAGTCTGACTAGCGGCACAGATACGCAGTATTTT.

The chain is built from TRBV21-1 and TRBJ2-1; the table's D call TRBD2 went unverified against the DNA. TRBV21-1 is an annotated pseudogene. CDR3 length equals 16 residues. The CDR3 DNA reads TGTGCCAGCAGCTCAAGACGGAGGACTAGGTACAATGAGCAGTTCTTC. It yields the protein CASSSRRRTRYNEQFF.

This clone has just one count. The rearrangement links TRBV7-3 to TRBJ1-1; no definite D call. CDR1 and CDR2 (germline): SGHTA, FQGTGA. The CDR3 contains 16 residues. V was clipped by 3 bases and J by 2 bases, with 16 bases between them. CDR3 nucleotide sequence: TGTGCCAGCAGCTTTTCTCAGGTCGTGGGTAACACTGAAGCTTTCTTT. Residues: CASSFSQVVGNTEAFF.

V is TRBV5-6 and J is TRBJ1-6; 8 nucleotides match TRBD1. Germline loops: CDR1 SGHDT, CDR2 YYEEEE. The V segment lost 1 base and the J segment 8 bases; nucleotides outside the gene matches: 8. The CDR3 extends over 16 amino acids. DNA of the CDR3: TGTGCCAGCAGCTTGCGTCTGGACAGGGATGATTCACCCCTCCACTTT. The encoded protein is CASSLRLDRDDSPLHF.

The chain links TRBV27 to TRBJ2-3; D is ambiguous. The V and J ends lost 2 bases and 6 bases respectively, with 9 bases between them. The CDR3 totals 13 residues. Germline V gene sequence: CDR1 MNHEY, CDR2 SMNVEV (reference sequence). CDR3 sequence: CASSLLPGDTQYF. DNA for the CDR3: TGTGCCAGCAGTTTACTACCCGGGGATACGCAGTATTTT.

The count of this clone is one. The CDR3 nucleotides read TGTGCCAGTACCGCCTCGGAGGGTTTAGGCTACACCTTC. Protein product: CASTASEGLGYTF. The chain uses TRBV19 and TRBJ1-2, with D unresolved. This CDR3 has 13 residues. Germline V gene sequence: CDR1 LNHDA, CDR2 SQIVND (reference sequence). V lost 7 bases to trimming and J lost 8 bases, with 17 bases between them.

In DNA form, the CDR3 reads TGTGCCAGCAGCCCCGGACAGTCTAATGAAAAACTGTTTTTT. Protein product: CASSPGQSNEKLFF. The genes are TRBV7-9 and TRBJ1-4, with a tentative D call TRBD1 (6 bases). Looked up from germline, CDR1 is SEHNR and CDR2 is FQNEAQ (reference sequence). The CDR3 is made up of 14 amino acids. With 5 bases removed from V and 3 bases from J, the gap between germline ends came to 10 bases.

The chain links TRBV18 to TRBJ1-1; TRBD1 might be the D (6 bases). The CDR3 has 13 amino acids. Germline CDR1 KGHSH, CDR2 LQKENI. With 4 bases removed from V and 0 bases from J, the gap between germline ends came to 6 bases. The CDR3 here is CASSQGVNTEAFF. CDR3 DNA: TGTGCCAGCTCACAGGGGGTGAACACTGAAGCTTTCTTT.

The chain combines TRBV4-2 with TRBJ2-1, with 11 nucleotides matching TRBD2. The germline V gene encodes CDR1 LGHNA and CDR2 YNFKEQ. V lost 1 base, J lost 9 bases, and 5 bases stayed unmatched. CDR3 length: 15 amino acids. CDR3 residues: CASSQVTSGSGEQFF. The CDR3 DNA follows: TGTGCCAGCAGCCAAGTAACTAGCGGGAGCGGTGAGCAGTTCTTC.

The chain combines TRBV27 with TRBJ2-3, with 7 nucleotides matching TRBD1. The CDR3 runs to 15 residues. V gave up 6 bases and J gave up 2 bases; unmatched junction bases: 8. The germline CDR1 and CDR2 sequences are MNHEY and SMNVEV (reference sequence). CDR3: CASSSGQALTDTQYF. CDR3 nucleotides: TGTGCCAGCAGCTCAGGACAGGCGCTCACAGATACGCAGTATTTT.

Only one count was recorded for this clone. The chain links TRBV19 to TRBJ1-2; 8 positions agree with TRBD1. The CDR3 is 15 amino acids. V gave up 5 bases and J gave up 4 bases; unmatched junction bases: 9. Germline CDR1 reads LNHDA; CDR2 reads SQIVND (reference sequence). CDR3 in amino acids: CASSHGRDRTYGYTF. The CDR3 DNA follows: TGTGCCAGTAGTCACGGAAGGGACAGGACCTATGGCTACACCTTC.

This CDR3 is CSVEDRRVAVNTGELFF. In DNA form, the CDR3 reads TGCAGCGTTGAAGATCGGCGGGTGGCAGTAAACACCGGGGAGCTGTTTTTT. The gene calls are TRBV29-1 and TRBJ2-2, with a possible D match to TRBD2 (5 bases). The length of the CDR3 is 17 residues. Trimming cost V 0 bases and J 2 bases, with 16 bases left between them. CDR1 and CDR2 (germline): SQVTM, ANQGSEA.

This chain uses TRBV6-1 with TRBJ2-1; D uncertain. The V end was cut by 2 bases, the J end by 9 bases, with 14 bases between. CDR3 length: 14 residues. Germline CDR1 reads MNHNS; CDR2 reads SASEGT. CDR3 amino acids: CASSELVDSGEQFF. The CDR3 bases are TGTGCCAGCAGTGAATTGGTGGATTCGGGTGAGCAGTTCTTC.

The chain employs TRBV6-1 and TRBJ2-7; weak D call: TRBD2 (6 bases). Deletions cut 2 bases from V and 4 bases from J, with 15 bases between. Germline loops: CDR1 MNHNS, CDR2 SASEGT. The CDR3 length is 15 residues. CDR3 residues: CASSETGDAPYEQYF. In DNA form, the CDR3 reads TGTGCCAGCAGTGAAACGGGGGACGCACCATACGAGCAGTACTTC.

The V and J genes are TRBV7-8 and TRBJ1-4; 7 nucleotides agree with TRBD1. Trimming at V came to 5 bases and at J to 0 bases, leaving 6 bases not matched to a gene. The CDR3 contains 16 residues. CDR1 and CDR2 from the germline V gene are SGHVS and FQNEAQ. The CDR3 loop is CASSGKTGATNEKLFF. The CDR3, as DNA: TGTGCCAGCAGCGGCAAAACAGGGGCAACTAATGAAAAACTGTTTTTT.

The chain recombines TRBV10-3 with TRBJ1-2; D not resolved. V dropped 6 bases and J dropped 2 bases, with 13 bases sitting between them. CDR3 length: 14 residues. Germline V gene data show CDR1 as ENHRY and CDR2 as SYGVKD. The CDR3 spells CAIRASGENYGYTF. In DNA form, the CDR3 reads TGTGCCATCAGGGCCTCCGGGGAGAACTATGGCTACACCTTC.

This clone was counted between two and nine times. The chain uses TRBV5-1 and TRBJ1-2; D not certain. Between the trimmed V and J ends, which lost 4 bases and 4 bases, there was a span of 11 bases. This CDR3 is built from 13 residues. Germline V lookup: CDR1 SGHRS, CDR2 YFSETQ. CDR3 bases: TGCGCCAGCAGCGTCCTTGGCCCCTATGGCTACACCTTC. Protein product: CASSVLGPYGYTF.

CDR3 sequence reads: CASSSQAGIAHGYTF. The CDR3 bases are TGCGCCAGCAGCTCCCAGGCCGGGATTGCGCATGGCTACACCTTC. The chain recombines TRBV5-1 with TRBJ1-2; D is undetermined. V dropped 3 bases and J dropped 6 bases, with 18 bases sitting between them. The CDR3 length is 15 residues. In germline, CDR1 is SGHRS, CDR2 YFSETQ.

The chain links TRBV6-1 to TRBJ1-3, with D unclear. This CDR3 is 14 amino acids long. Looked up from germline, CDR1 is MNHNS and CDR2 is SASEGT. V dropped 4 bases and J dropped 0 bases, with 7 bases sitting between them. CDR3 loop: CASSVAISGNTIYF. CDR3 nucleotides: TGTGCCAGCAGTGTTGCGATCTCTGGAAACACCATATATTTT.

This clone showed up just a few times. The V and J genes are TRBV2 and TRBJ1-5, with D uncertain. CDR1 is SNHLY, CDR2 FYNNEI, per germline. This CDR3 spans 15 amino acids. Trimming pared 3 bases from V and 4 bases from J, leaving 13 bases between. CDR3 nucleotide sequence: TGTGCCAGCAGTGAGGCGGGGAGAGCTAATCAGCCCCAGCATTTT. This encodes CASSEAGRANQPQHF.

CDR3 nucleotide sequence: TGTGCCAGCAGGCGGGACAGGGGACTTGGTGGCTACACCTTC. It specifies CASRRDRGLGGYTF. The V and J genes are TRBV6-1 and TRBJ1-2, with 10 bases that match TRBD1. Germline V gene data show CDR1 as MNHNS and CDR2 as SASEGT. V shed 6 bases and J 7 bases; nucleotides not matched to a gene: 8. The CDR3 covers 14 residues.

This chain connects TRBV7-6 to TRBJ1-1; 9 nucleotides match TRBD1. The CDR3 has 14 amino acids. Germline CDR1 and CDR2: SGHVS and FNYEAQ. Trimming took 8 bases from V and 7 from J; bases not matched to a gene: 11. In nucleotides, the CDR3 is TGTGCCAGCTTAACGGGACAGGGAGCGAGTGAAGCTTTCTTT. Protein sequence: CASLTGQGASEAFF. The full variable domain, its missing parts supplied by reference TRBV7-6 and TRBJ1-1, is GAGVSQSPRYKVTKRGQDVALRCDPISGHVSLYWYRQALGQGPEFLTYFNYEAQQDKSGLPNDRFSAERPEGSISTLTIQRTEQRDSAMYRCASLTGQGASEAFFGQGTRLTVV.

The chain joins TRBV4-3 to TRBJ1-4, with D uncertain. The CDR3 covers 15 residues. Trimming took 0 bases from V and 7 from J, leaving 12 bases between them. Germline V gene lookup returns CDR1 LGHNA and CDR2 YSLEER. The CDR3 loop reads CASSQDLAGSEKLFF. The CDR3 nucleotides are TGCGCCAGCAGCCAAGATCTTGCGGGCAGTGAAAAACTGTTTTTT.